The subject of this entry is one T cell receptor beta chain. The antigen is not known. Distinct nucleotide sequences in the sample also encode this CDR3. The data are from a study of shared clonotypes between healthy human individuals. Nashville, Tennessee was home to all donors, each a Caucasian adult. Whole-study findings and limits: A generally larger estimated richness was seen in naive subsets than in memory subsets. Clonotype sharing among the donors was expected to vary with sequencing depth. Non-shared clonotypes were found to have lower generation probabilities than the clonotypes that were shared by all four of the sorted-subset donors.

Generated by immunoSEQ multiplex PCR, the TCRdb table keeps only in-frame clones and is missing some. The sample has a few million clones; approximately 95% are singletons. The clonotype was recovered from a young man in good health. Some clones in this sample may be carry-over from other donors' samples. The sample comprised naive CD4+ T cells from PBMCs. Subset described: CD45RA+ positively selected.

CDR3: CASSLVSGLNTEAFF. As DNA, the CDR3 is TGCGCCAGCAGCTTGGTGTCAGGGCTGAACACTGAAGCTTTCTTT. The chain combines TRBV5-1 with TRBJ1-1; TRBD1 is a possible D gene (5 bases). The CDR3 totals 15 residues. From germline, CDR1 is SGHRS and CDR2 YFSETQ. V was pared by 0 bases and J by 0 bases, with 9 bases between.